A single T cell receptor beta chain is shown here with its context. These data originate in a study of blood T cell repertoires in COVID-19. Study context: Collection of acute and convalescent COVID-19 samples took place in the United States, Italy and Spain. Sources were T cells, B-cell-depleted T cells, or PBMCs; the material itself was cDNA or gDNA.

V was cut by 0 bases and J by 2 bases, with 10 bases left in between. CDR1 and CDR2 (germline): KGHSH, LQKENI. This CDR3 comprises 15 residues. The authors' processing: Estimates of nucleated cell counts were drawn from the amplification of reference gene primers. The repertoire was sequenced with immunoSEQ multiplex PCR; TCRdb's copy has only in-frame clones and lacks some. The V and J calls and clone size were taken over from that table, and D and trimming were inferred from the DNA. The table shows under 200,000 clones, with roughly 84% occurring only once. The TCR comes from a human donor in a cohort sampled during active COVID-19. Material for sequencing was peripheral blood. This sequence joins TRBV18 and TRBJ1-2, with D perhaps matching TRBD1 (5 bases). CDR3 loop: CASSPPGGPNYGYTF. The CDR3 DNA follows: TGTGCCAGCTCACCACCGGGGGGACCCAACTATGGCTACACCTTC.